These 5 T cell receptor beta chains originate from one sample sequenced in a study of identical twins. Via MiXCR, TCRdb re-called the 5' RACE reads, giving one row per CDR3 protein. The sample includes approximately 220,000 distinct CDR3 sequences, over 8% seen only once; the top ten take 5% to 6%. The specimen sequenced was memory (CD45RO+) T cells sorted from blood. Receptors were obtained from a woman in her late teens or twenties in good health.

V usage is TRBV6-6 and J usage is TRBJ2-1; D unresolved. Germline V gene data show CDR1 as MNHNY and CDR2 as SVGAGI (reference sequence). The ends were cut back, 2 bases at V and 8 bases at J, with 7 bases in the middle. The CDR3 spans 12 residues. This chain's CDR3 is CASSYGLDEQFF. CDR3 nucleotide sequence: TGTGCCAGCAGTTACGGTTTGGATGAGCAGTTCTTC.

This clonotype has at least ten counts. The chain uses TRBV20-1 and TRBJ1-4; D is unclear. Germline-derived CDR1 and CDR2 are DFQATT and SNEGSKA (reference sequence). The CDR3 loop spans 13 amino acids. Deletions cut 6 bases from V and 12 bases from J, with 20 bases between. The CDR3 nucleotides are TGCAGTGCCCGAATGGGGAGACTAGAGGAACTGTTTTTT. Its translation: CSARMGRLEELFF.

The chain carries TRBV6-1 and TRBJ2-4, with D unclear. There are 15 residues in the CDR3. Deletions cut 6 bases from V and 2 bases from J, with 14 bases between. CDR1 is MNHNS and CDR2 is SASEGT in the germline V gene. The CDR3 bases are TGTGCCAGCAGCCCTACCTTTGGGTCCAAAAACATTCAGTACTTC. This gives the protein CASSPTFGSKNIQYF.

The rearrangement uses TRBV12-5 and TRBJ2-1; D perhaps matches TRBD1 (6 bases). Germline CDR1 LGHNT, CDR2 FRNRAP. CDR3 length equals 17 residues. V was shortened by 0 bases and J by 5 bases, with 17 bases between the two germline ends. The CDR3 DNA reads TGTGCTAGTGGTTTGGTACTTGGACAGATTCGTGACAATGAGCAGTTCTTC. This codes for CASGLVLGQIRDNEQFF.

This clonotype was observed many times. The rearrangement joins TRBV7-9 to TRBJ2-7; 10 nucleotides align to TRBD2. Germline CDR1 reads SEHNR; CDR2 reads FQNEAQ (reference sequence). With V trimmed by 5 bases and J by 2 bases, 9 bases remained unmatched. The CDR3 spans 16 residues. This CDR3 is CASSRALAGGTYEQYF. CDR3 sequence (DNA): TGTGCCAGCAGCCGAGCCTTAGCGGGAGGCACCTACGAGCAGTACTTC.